The source of this T cell receptor beta chain is a study of shared T cell receptors in the human thymus. This table comes from immunoSEQ multiplex PCR, and its TCRdb copy is limited to in-frame clones, with some not included. The sample consists of around 730,000 clones, roughly 88% of them appearing once. This CDR3 has 17 residues. This clone was observed once. Separately, the same data were catalogued under a study of human thymus T cells. Per that paper: Corrective cardiac operations yielded the resected thymus tissue. Apparent skewing of V and J gene usage characterized both thymic and blood repertoires. Thymic repertoires overlap heavily among unrelated individuals, related research has reported.

Sequencing was carried out using thymocytes. The receptor's source is a girl under three years old with a congenital heart defect. The chain links TRBV21-1 to TRBJ1-4; the table assigns TRBD1, which was not confirmed against the DNA. TRBV21-1 represents a pseudogene. The CDR3 DNA follows: TGTGCCAGCAGCAAGACTCCGGGACAGCCATCGAGCGGAAAACTGTTTTTT. It specifies CASSKTPGQPSSGKLFF.